This T cell receptor (beta chain) was profiled in a study of T cells after yellow fever vaccination (dated by TCRdb to 2018 to 2020). Background for the entire study: Libraries from fractions with low cell numbers were prepared with the SMART-Seq v4 Ultra Low Input RNA kit. To follow T-cell clones before and after both primary and booster YFV17D yellow fever vaccination, bulk TCR alpha and beta repertoires underwent longitudinal sequencing. The cohort comprised two healthy male donors, one aged 18 to 30 and one aged 30 to 40 years. Bulk PBMC replicates and cell subsets were isolated from blood drawn at multiple timepoints before and after both primary and secondary immunization. What the research found in general, with its limitations: A small share of clonotypes occurred in both CD4 and CD8 compartments, likely arising from convergent recombination. Computational filtering was required because FACS-sorted repertoires could contain abundant contaminating clonotypes from the bulk population. Because the study included only a couple of donors, the extent to which the findings can be generalized is limited. After the booster, most of the clones that had expanded following primary vaccination were detected again (about 95% of CD4 and around 90% of CD8), which suggests that memory was broadly maintained. Compared with the primary T-cell response, the secondary T-cell response was faster but weaker, reaching its peak on day 5 rather than on day 15.

The sample's treatment or condition label is to be understood as: live attenuated yellow fever vaccine strain. A standard Ficoll-Paque protocol was used to isolate PBMCs from peripheral blood. Dynabeads CD4 and CD8 positive selection kits were used to isolate CD4 and CD8 T-cell fractions. TriZol was used to extract RNA from bulk PBMCs, from CD4 and CD8 fractions, and from dextramer-positive and dextramer-negative fractions. This clonotype showed up many times. No antigen is known for it. Base qualities are not recorded, but no much larger clone differs from it by a single base. Its CDR3 holds 15 amino acids, cysteine through phenylalanine. CDR3 DNA only is kept here, 45 bases in frame from base 1. V loses 7 bases at its end and J loses 10 bases; junction bases beyond the gene matches: 11. Reading the germline V gene gives CDR1 MDHEN and CDR2 SYDVKM. TCR cDNA was made using 5'RACE template switching, a step that added a universal primer site and unique molecular identifiers. Priming for cDNA synthesis came from both the TCR alpha and TCR beta constant segments. Library amplification used two PCR steps, and the second PCR step added sample barcodes and sequencing adapters. Libraries were sequenced on Illumina HiSeq 2500 (2x100 bp) or NovaSeq (2x150 bp). Turning to the authors' computational methods: Demultiplexing of reads and collapsing into UMI consensus sequences were performed with MIGEC, and V(D)J alignment was carried out with MiXCR. Vaccine-responding clonotypes were defined with edgeR using replicate PBMC samples, requiring FDR below 0.01 and a log2 fold change above 5 up to day 15. CD4 or CD8 identity was assigned to each bulk clonotype according to whether the clonotype was present at higher abundance in the sequenced CD4 repertoire or the sequenced CD8 repertoire. TCRdb trimmed public reads at Q25 via fastp, called clones via MiXCR and kept in-frame beta chains. Identical CDR3 protein sequences are pooled into one entry, listed with their most common genes and DNA. V and J calls and clone size were set by TCRdb, not the authors. The sample records roughly 120,000 distinct CDR3 sequences, under 8% of which are singletons. The ten largest make up around 2.5% of the sample.

The specimen comprised CD4+ T cells sorted from PBMCs, sampled 10 to 11 days after the first yellow fever vaccination. This sequence was found in a man aged 18 to 29 who received the YFV17D yellow fever vaccine. The rearranged chain carries TRBV28 and TRBJ2-1; a stretch of 12 junction bases matches TRBD1. This receptor has the CDR3 CASISPGTGGVEQFF. The DNA sequence follows: TGTGCCAGCATTTCACCCGGGACAGGGGGCGTAGAGCAGTTCTTC.